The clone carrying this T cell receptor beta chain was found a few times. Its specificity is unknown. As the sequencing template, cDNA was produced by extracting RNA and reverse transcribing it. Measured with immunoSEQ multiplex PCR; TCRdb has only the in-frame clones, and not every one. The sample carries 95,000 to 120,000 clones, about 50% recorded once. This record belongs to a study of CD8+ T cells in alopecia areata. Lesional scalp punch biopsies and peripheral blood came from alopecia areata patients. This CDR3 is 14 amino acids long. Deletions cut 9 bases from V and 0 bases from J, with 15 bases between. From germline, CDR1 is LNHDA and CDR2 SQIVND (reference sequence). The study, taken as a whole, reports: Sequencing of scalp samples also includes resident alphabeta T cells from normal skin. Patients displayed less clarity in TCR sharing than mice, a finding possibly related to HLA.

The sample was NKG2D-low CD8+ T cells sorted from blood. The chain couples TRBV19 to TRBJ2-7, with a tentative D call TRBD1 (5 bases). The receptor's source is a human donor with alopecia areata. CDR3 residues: CASNPGPSSYEQYF. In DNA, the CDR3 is TGTGCCAGCAACCCAGGGCCGAGCTCCTACGAGCAGTACTTC.